These T cell receptor beta chains were read from a single sample in a study of memory CD4+ T cells and cytomegalovirus serostatus. Some clones are missing from TCRdb's copy, which holds only in-frame ones; the method was immunoSEQ multiplex PCR. In the table there are 55,000 or so clones, about 80% of which are singletons. The sample taken for sequencing was memory CD4+ T cells from blood. The receptors were gathered from an adult in good health and CMV-seropositive. Each CDR3 is given with its conserved first and last residue. D genes are given only for firm matches. The size entry is marked missing in some rows and otherwise reads once, few, many or a size class.

>TRBJ2-3|TRBD2|.|TRBV5-1
TGCGCCAGCAGCTTGGATGTAGCGGGGGGCCGCACAGATACGCAGTATTTT
CASSLDVAGGRTDTQYF
>TRBJ1-1|TRBD1|.|TRBV18
TGTGCCAGCTCACCAGACAGGGGGCTGTCGGCTTTCTTT
CASSPDRGLSAFF
>TRBJ2-1|TRBD1|.|TRBV7-7
TGTGCTAGCAGCAAGGACAGGGGGCTGGGGGGTGAGCAGTTCTTC
CASSKDRGLGGEQFF
>TRBJ1-1|.|.|TRBV11-3
TGTGCCAGCAGCTTAGCCGGAGGGGTGAACACTGAAGCTTTCTTT
CASSLAGGVNTEAFF
>TRBJ2-2|.|once|TRBV5-1
TGCGCCAGCAGCTTGGGGGTCGCGAACACCGGGGAGCTGTTTTTT
CASSLGVANTGELFF
>TRBJ2-3|.|.|TRBV7-9
TGTGCCAGCAGCTTAGAAGATACGCAGTATTTT
CASSLEDTQYF
>TRBJ2-5|TRBD2|.|TRBV4-2
TGTGCCAGCAGCCAGATCCCTGGCGGGGGGGAGACCCAGTACTTC
CASSQIPGGGETQYF
>TRBJ2-5|.|.|TRBV30
TGTGCCTGGAGTCCCAGGGTGGTGGAGACCCAGTACTTC
CAWSPRVVETQYF
>TRBJ2-1|.|.|TRBV6-1
TGTGCCAGCATGAAGGAGGGGATCGGGAATGAGCAGTTCTTC
CASMKEGIGNEQFF
>TRBJ1-6|TRBD1|.|TRBV7-3
TGTGCCAGCAGCTTAGCAGGGGGAGGGTCACCCCTCCACTTT
CASSLAGGGSPLHF
>TRBJ2-3|.|.|TRBV30
TGTGCCTGGAGAACCGGGCCTACGCAGTATTTT
CAWRTGPTQYF
>TRBJ1-5|.|.|TRBV15
TGTGCCACCAGCAGACCCCAAGGGCCCCAGCATTTT
CATSRPQGPQHF
>TRBJ1-6|.|.|TRBV28
TGTGCCAGCAGTCCCAGGACCCCTTCTTCACCCCTCCACTTT
CASSPRTPSSPLHF
>TRBJ2-3|.|few|TRBV2
TGTGCCAGCAGTCCAATGGCGGATACGCAGTATTTT
CASSPMADTQYF
>TRBJ1-2|.|.|TRBV30
TGTGCCTGGAACCCTGACAGCTTTGGCTACACCTTC
CAWNPDSFGYTF
>TRBJ2-7|.|.|TRBV16
TGTGCCAGCAGCCCAGGCTCGGTTACCTACGAGCAGTACTTC
CASSPGSVTYEQYF
>TRBJ2-7|.|.|TRBV5-1
TGCGCCAGCAGCTTAAACGGGGGATTTACCTACGAGCAGTACTTC
CASSLNGGFTYEQYF
>TRBJ2-2|.|.|TRBV11-2
TGTGCCAGCAGCTACACTGATACCGGGGAGCTGTTTTTT
CASSYTDTGELFF
>TRBJ2-1|.|once|TRBV6-6
TGTGCCAGCAGTTCCGGAAATGAGCAGTTCTTC
CASSSGNEQFF
>TRBJ1-1|.|few|TRBV29-1
TGCAGCGGAAAGGACAGTGAAGCTTTCTTT
CSGKDSEAFF
>TRBJ2-7|.|.|TRBV5-6
TGTGCCAGCAGCCCCCAAGGGGGCGGGAGAGTCAACGAGCAGTACTTC
CASSPQGGGRVNEQYF
>TRBJ1-2|.|.|TRBV29-1
TGCAGTTTCTATCAGGGTAACTCTGGCTACACCTTC
CSFYQGNSGYTF
>TRBJ2-3|.|.|TRBV13
TGTGCCAGCAGCTTGTCGGGGGCCCACACAGATACGCAGTATTTT
CASSLSGAHTDTQYF
>TRBJ1-1|.|few|TRBV5-4
TGTGCCAGCAGCTTTGGAATGAACACTGAAGCTTTCTTT
CASSFGMNTEAFF
>TRBJ1-1|.|.|TRBV4-3
TGCGCCAGCGGCCTCAACCCGAACACTGAAGCTTTCTTT
CASGLNPNTEAFF
>TRBJ2-1|.|.|TRBV7-6
TGTGCCAGCAGCTTAGGGGTTGCCTCCTACAATGAGCAGTTCTTC
CASSLGVASYNEQFF
>TRBJ1-2|TRBD1|.|TRBV30
TGTGCCTGGATCGGGACAGGGCGTAACTATGGCTACACCTTC
CAWIGTGRNYGYTF
>TRBJ2-1|.|.|TRBV10-2
TGCGCCAGCAGTGAGTCTGGTGGCGGAGGCTACAATGAGCAGTTCTTC
CASSESGGGGYNEQFF
>TRBJ2-1|TRBD1|.|TRBV2
TGTGCCAGCAGGAGGGGACAGTCAGCAGAGAATGAGCAGTTCTTC
CASRRGQSAENEQFF
>TRBJ2-7|TRBD2|.|TRBV15
TGTGCCACCAGCAGAGGTATGACTAGCGGGTCCTACGAGCAGTACTTC
CATSRGMTSGSYEQYF
>TRBJ2-7|TRBD2|.|TRBV10-3
TGTGCCATCGCCCGAGGGCTAGCGGCCTCAGATGAGCAGTACTTC
CAIARGLAASDEQYF
>TRBJ1-2|TRBD1|.|TRBV29-1
TGCAGCGTTGGACAGGGCTTGGCTGGCTACACCTTC
CSVGQGLAGYTF
>TRBJ2-2|.|.|TRBV28
TGTGCCAGCAGCTTCAGTGTTTTGTACACCGGGGAGCTGTTTTTT
CASSFSVLYTGELFF
>TRBJ2-7|.|once|TRBV27
TGTGCCAGCAGTTTACCCCTGGGGGAGCAGTACTTC
CASSLPLGEQYF
>TRBJ2-7|TRBD2|.|TRBV4-2
TGTGCCAGCAGCCAAGCGGGAGGGGCTACTGTGCAGTACTTC
CASSQAGGATVQYF
>TRBJ1-1|.|few|TRBV5-1
TGCGCCAGCAGCTCGGGGGGGACCACGAACACTGAAGCTTTCTTT
CASSSGGTTNTEAFF
>TRBJ1-1|.|.|TRBV23-1
TGCGCCAGCAGTCAACCATTCTCCCCCGAAGGGCAAACTGAAGCTTTCTTT
CASSQPFSPEGQTEAFF
>TRBJ2-3|.|.|TRBV2
TGTGCCAGCAGCGCCGACAGGAGCACAGATACGCAGTATTTT
CASSADRSTDTQYF